This T cell receptor (beta chain) was found in a study of early T cells in non-severe SARS-CoV-2 infection. Trimming removed 3 bases from V and 1 base from J, with 3 bases in between. The CDR3 contains 12 residues. Germline V gives CDR1 ENHRY, CDR2 SYGVKD. Unique molecular identifier tags were affixed to discrete cDNA molecules. MiXCR was run by TCRdb on the 5' RACE reads, yielding one entry per CDR3 protein. Of tens of thousands of distinct CDR3 sequences in the sample, 8.5% to 12% were seen once. This clonotype has a handful of counts. J is TRBJ1-1 and V is TRBV10-3; D not resolved. The sequence came from an adult who was a healthcare worker with PCR-confirmed SARS-CoV-2 infection or an uninfected control (not recorded which). Sequenced material: whole blood. CDR3 DNA: TGTGCCATCAGTGAACGGAACACTGAAGCTTTCTTT. Protein product: CAISERNTEAFF.